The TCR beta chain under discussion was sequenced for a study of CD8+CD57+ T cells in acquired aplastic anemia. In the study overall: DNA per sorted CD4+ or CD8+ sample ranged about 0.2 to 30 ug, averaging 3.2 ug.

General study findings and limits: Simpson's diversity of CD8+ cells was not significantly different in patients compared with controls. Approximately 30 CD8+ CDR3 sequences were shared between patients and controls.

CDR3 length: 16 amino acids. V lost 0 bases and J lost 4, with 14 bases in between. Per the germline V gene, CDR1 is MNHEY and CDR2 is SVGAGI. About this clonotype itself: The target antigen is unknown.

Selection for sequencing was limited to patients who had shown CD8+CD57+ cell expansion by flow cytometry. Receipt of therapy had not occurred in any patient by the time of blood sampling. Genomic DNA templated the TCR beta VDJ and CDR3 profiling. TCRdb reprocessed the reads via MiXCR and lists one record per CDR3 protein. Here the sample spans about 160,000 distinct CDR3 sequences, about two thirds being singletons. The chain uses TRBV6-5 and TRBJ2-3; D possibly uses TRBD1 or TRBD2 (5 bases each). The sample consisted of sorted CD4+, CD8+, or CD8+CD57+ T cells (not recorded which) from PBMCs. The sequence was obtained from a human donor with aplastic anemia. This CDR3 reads CASSYSRRGRADTQYF. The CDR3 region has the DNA TGTGCCAGCAGTTACTCGAGACGGGGACGGGCAGATACGCAGTATTTT.